This T cell receptor beta chain is from a study of blood T cell repertoires in COVID-19. Study-level background: Acute and convalescent COVID-19 specimens originated in the United States, Italy and Spain. PBMCs, B-cell-depleted T cells, or T cells provided the cDNA or gDNA that made up the material.

Germline lookup yields CDR1 SGHVS and CDR2 FNYEAQ. This CDR3 contains 16 residues. J gave up 5 bases and V 3 bases, and 4 bases lay outside the gene matches. Here immunoSEQ multiplex PCR was the method, and the copy in TCRdb shows in-frame clones only, minus some. The sample contains over 250,000 clones, around 84% of which appear only once. The gene calls are TRBV7-6 and TRBJ1-6, with 10 bases identical to TRBD1. The receptor's source is a young man with acute COVID-19. The sequenced sample consisted of PBMCs or T cells enriched from blood (not recorded which). The CDR3 here is CASSLTGGQNNSPLHF. The CDR3, as DNA: TGTGCCAGCAGCTTGACAGGGGGCCAAAATAATTCACCCCTCCACTTT.